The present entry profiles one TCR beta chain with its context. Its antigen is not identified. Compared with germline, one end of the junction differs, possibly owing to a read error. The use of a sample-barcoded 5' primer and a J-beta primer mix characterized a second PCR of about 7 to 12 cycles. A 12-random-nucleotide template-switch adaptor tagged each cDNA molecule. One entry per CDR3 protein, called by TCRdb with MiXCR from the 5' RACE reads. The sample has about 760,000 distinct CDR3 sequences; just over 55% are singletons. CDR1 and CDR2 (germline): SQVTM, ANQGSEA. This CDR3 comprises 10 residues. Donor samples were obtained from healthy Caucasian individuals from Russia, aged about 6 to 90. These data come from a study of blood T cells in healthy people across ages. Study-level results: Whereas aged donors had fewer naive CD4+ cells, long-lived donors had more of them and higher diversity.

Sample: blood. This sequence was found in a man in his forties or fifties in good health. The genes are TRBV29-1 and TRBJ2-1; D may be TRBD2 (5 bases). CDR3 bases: TGCAGCGTTGCCGGGAATGGGCAGTTCTTC. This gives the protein CSVAGNGQFF.